Given below is one TCR beta chain in context. Its antigen specificity is not known. Base qualities are not at hand, and no much larger clone is one base apart. The CDR3 starts with the cysteine, ends with the phenylalanine, and has 14 residues. Here the CDR3 DNA is all that survives: 42 bases in frame from base 1. The V and J ends are trimmed by 7 bases and 1 base, leaving 14 bases between them. Via the germline V gene, CDR1 is SNHLY and CDR2 FYNNEI. Blood samples for TCR beta sequencing were provided by related transplant donors. Using Nuclei Lysis Solution, genomic DNA was extracted from unfractionated peripheral blood mononuclear cells that were either fresh or cryopreserved. These data come from a study of T cell clonotyping in hematopoietic cell transplantation (dated by TCRdb to 2020 to 2023). As for the study more broadly: The study collected 135 blood samples from about 40 consecutive transplant recipients and their related donors. Recruitment of patients was conducted between late 2015 and 2017, and follow-up was continued until late 2020 or death. Beyond this particular receptor, the publication reports: The sample size was limited and the cells went unsorted, which meant the CD4 and CD8 repertoire contributions could not be told apart. Recipient repertoires showed only a small fraction of overlap with donor repertoires, and over 95% appeared de novo at the given depth. Broader posttransplant TCR repertoire diversity was predicted by donor and pretransplant recipient Inverse Simpson Index values. A decrease in recipient TCR diversity was observed after transplant, and a progressive increase in pathologically expanded clonotypes was seen from day 30 to day 180.

With the immunoSEQ assay, which is a bias-controlled multiplex PCR relying on V- and J-specific primers, TCR beta CDR3 regions were amplified from genomic DNA. In a second PCR step, a proprietary barcode and Illumina adapter sequences were attached to the CDR3 amplicons. CDR3 libraries were sequenced on an Illumina MiSeq instrument. Turning to the authors' computational methods: Export and quality control were performed with immunoSEQ Analyzer 3.0, and downstream analyses were performed with R Bioconductor and Immunarch. Only productive rearrangements in the normalized downsampled data set went into calculating the repertoire metrics. Clonotypes larger than 5 templates in the normalized cohort were defined as pathologically expanded. The Inverse Simpson Index was used to measure repertoire diversity. To capture all clonotypes, CMV-specificity analyses were performed on the non-normalized data set. TCRdb retrieved this table from immuneACCESS and kept in-frame rearrangements only. Not all clones are present; in checked studies, unresolved V genes account for under half, and no reason is known for the remainder. V and J calls and clone size are as listed in that table; D and trimming were resolved from the DNA. Within this sample are approximately 42,000 clones, with 95% of them counted one time only. The ten largest clones capture about 0.91% of the sample.

Source material: peripheral blood mononuclear cells. The clonotype originates from a man between 25 and 39 years old in good health. Some clones in this sample may be carry-over from other donors' samples. The chain uses TRBV2 and TRBJ2-7; TRBD2 is a possible D gene, resting on 7 matching bases. The CDR3 region has the sequence CASTSEGGSYEQYF. In nucleotides, the sequence is TGTGCCAGCACCTCTGAGGGGGGGTCCTACGAGCAGTACTTC.